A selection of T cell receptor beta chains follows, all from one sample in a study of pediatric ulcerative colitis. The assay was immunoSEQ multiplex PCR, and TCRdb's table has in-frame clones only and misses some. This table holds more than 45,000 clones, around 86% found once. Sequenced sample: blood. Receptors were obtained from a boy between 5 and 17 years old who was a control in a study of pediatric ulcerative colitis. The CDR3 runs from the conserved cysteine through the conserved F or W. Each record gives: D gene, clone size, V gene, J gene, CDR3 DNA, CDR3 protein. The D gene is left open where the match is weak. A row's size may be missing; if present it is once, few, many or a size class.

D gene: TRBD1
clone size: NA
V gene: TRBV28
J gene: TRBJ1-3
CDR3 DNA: TGTGCCAGCTCCCAGGGGGGGACTGGAAACACCATATATTTT
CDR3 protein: CASSQGGTGNTIYF

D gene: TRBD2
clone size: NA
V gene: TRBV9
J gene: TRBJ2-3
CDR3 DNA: TGTGCCAGCAGCGTTAGCGGGAGTCATCTTGGGGATACGCAGTATTTT
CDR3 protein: CASSVSGSHLGDTQYF

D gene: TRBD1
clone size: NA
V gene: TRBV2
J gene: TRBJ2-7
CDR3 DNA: TGTGCCAGGGATAGGACAGGGGGAGGAGCCCAGCAGTACTTC
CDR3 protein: CARDRTGGGAQQYF

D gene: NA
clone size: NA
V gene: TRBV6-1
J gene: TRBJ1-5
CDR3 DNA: TGTGCCAGCAGGGTGGGGGATCAGCCCCAGCATTTT
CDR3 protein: CASRVGDQPQHF

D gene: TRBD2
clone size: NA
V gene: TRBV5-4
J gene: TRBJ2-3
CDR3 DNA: TGTGCCAGCAGCTCCGTTAGCGGGGGGGCAGATACGCAGTATTTT
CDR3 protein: CASSSVSGGADTQYF

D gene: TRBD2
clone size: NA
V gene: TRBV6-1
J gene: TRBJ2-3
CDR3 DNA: TGTGCCAGCAGTGTACTAGCGGGAGTGGGGACAGATACGCAGTATTTT
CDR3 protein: CASSVLAGVGTDTQYF

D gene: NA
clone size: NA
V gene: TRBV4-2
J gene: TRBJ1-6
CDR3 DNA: TGTGCCAGCAGCCAAGATGAGGGCACGGGGGGTTCACCCCTCCACTTT
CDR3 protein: CASSQDEGTGGSPLHF

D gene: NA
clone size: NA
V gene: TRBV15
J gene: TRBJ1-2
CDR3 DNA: TGTGCCACCAGCAGAGCCCTAGGGACTCCTGCTAGCGGCTACACCTTC
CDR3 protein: CATSRALGTPASGYTF

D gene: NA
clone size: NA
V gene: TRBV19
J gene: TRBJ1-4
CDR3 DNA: TGTGCCAGTGGTCAGGGGATTGGGGTTTACGAAAAACTGTTTTTT
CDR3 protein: CASGQGIGVYEKLFF

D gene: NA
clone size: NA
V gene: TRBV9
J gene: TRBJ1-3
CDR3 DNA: TGTGCCAGCAGCCCAACGGGCTCTGGAAACACCATATATTTT
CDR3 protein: CASSPTGSGNTIYF

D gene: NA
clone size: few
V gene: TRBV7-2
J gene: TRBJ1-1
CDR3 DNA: TGTGCCAGCAGCATTTCCAGGGAGACGAACACTGAAGCTTTCTTT
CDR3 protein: CASSISRETNTEAFF

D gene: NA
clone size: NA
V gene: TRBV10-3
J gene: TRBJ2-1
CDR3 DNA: TGTGCCATCAGTCTGGGAACGGGCTACAATGAGCAGTTCTTC
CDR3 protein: CAISLGTGYNEQFF

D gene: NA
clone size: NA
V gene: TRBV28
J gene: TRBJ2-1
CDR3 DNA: TGTGCCAGCAGTTTAGCCGGGACGGAGAATTACAATGAGCAGTTCTTC
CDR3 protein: CASSLAGTENYNEQFF

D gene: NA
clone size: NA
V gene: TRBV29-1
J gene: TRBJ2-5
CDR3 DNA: TGCAGCGTTGAATTGGGGGGTGAGACCCAGTACTTC
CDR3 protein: CSVELGGETQYF

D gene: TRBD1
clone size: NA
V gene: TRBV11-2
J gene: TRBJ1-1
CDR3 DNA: TGTGCCAGCAGCTTATTCGGGACAGGGGGCACTGAAGCTTTCTTT
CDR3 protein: CASSLFGTGGTEAFF

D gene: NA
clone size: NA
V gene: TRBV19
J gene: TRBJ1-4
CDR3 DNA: TGTGCCAGTAGTATGGGGGCAGGAGGTAATGAAAAACTGTTTTTT
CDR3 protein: CASSMGAGGNEKLFF

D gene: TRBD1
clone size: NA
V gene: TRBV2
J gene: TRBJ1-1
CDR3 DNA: TGTGCCAGCAGGGCAGCCACGGACAGGGGGCCAACTGAAGCTTTCTTT
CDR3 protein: CASRAATDRGPTEAFF

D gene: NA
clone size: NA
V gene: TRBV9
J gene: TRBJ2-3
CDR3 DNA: TGTGCCAGCAGCGTAGTTGGGGGAGAGGGCACAGATACGCAGTATTTT
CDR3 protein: CASSVVGGEGTDTQYF